These 12 T cell receptor beta chains came from one sample sequenced in a study of PD-1 blockade in classical Hodgkin lymphoma. Specified time point: cycle 4 day 1 (C4D1), after six to seven weeks of nivolumab. Relapses following autologous stem cell transplantation were seen in all patients, with brentuximab vedotin exposure varying. Data came from immunoSEQ multiplex PCR; TCRdb stores just in-frame clones and leaves some out. The data contain 90,000 to 110,000 clones, roughly 89% of them singletons. Source: peripheral blood mononuclear cells (PBMCs), taken before the fourth cycle of nivolumab. The receptors here all came from a human donor with classical Hodgkin lymphoma.

V usage is TRBV7-6 and J usage is TRBJ2-2; a possible D gene is TRBD1 (6 bases). Trimming left V 2 bases short and J 2 bases short, with 21 bases between. The CDR3 totals 19 residues. CDR1 and CDR2 from the germline V gene are SGHVS and FNYEAQ. The CDR3 is CASSLSIVTGKANTGELFF. CDR3 in DNA: TGTGCCAGCAGCTTATCGATAGTCACAGGGAAAGCAAACACCGGGGAGCTGTTTTTT. The full variable domain, rest sourced from reference TRBV7-6 and TRBJ2-2, is GAGVSQSPRYKVTKRGQDVALRCDPISGHVSLYWYRQALGQGPEFLTYFNYEAQQDKSGLPNDRFSAERPEGSISTLTIQRTEQRDSAMYRCASSLSIVTGKANTGELFFGEGSRLTVL.

J is TRBJ2-7 and V is TRBV7-2; D is ambiguous. CDR1 and CDR2 (germline): SGHTA, FQGNSA. The CDR3 length is 16 residues. Trimming removed 3 bases from V and 2 bases from J, with 17 bases in between. In DNA form, the CDR3 reads TGTGCCAGCAGCTTGGAGAAGTGGGATCATCCCTACGAGCAGTACTTC. Its translation is CASSLEKWDHPYEQYF.

The J gene is TRBJ1-5, the V gene TRBV18, with D hard to call. Trimming stripped 3 bases from V and 5 bases from J, with 5 bases between. This CDR3 has 12 amino acids. The germline gives CDR1 KGHSH, CDR2 LQKENI. CDR3 sequence reads: CASSPRDQPQHF. The DNA for the CDR3 is TGTGCCAGCTCACCTCGAGATCAGCCCCAGCATTTT.

This rearrangement joins TRBV4-1 to TRBJ1-1; D gene uncertain. This CDR3 has 14 residues. V lost 1 base and J 3 bases, leaving 9 bases between the germline ends. Looked up from germline, CDR1 is MGHRA and CDR2 is YSYEKL. This CDR3 is CASSQVWQDTEAFF. CDR3 sequence (DNA): TGCGCCAGCAGCCAAGTTTGGCAGGACACTGAAGCTTTCTTT.

V is TRBV27 and J is TRBJ1-1; D is unresolved. This CDR3 comprises 16 residues. V gave up 2 bases and J gave up 0 bases, with 13 bases separating them. Per the germline V gene, CDR1 is MNHEY and CDR2 is SMNVEV (reference sequence). CDR3 sequence: CASSLIGERMNTEAFF. The DNA for the CDR3 is TGTGCCAGCAGTTTAATCGGGGAACGCATGAACACTGAAGCTTTCTTT.

This clone occurred once. DNA of the CDR3: TGTGCCAGCAGTTGGGGACAAGAGGATACGCAGTATTTT. Its translation: CASSWGQEDTQYF. The J gene is TRBJ2-3, the V gene TRBV28; the D gene is possibly TRBD1 (6 bases). Trimming took off 4 bases at V and 6 bases at J, with 11 bases between the two ends. Germline V gene sequence: CDR1 MDHEN, CDR2 SYDVKM. CDR3 length equals 13 residues.

This chain links TRBV10-2 with TRBJ1-6; D might be TRBD1 (6 bases). The V end was cut by 3 bases, the J end by 10 bases, with 13 bases between. Germline CDR1 is WSHSY and CDR2 is SAAADI. CDR3 length: 14 residues. The CDR3 loop is CASSEGGRNSPLHF. The DNA of the CDR3 is TGCGCCAGCAGTGAAGGGGGTCGGAACTCACCCCTCCACTTT.

The V gene is TRBV30, the J gene TRBJ2-7; no reliable D call. Germline lookup yields CDR1 GTSNPN and CDR2 SVGIG (reference sequence). The V end was cut by 0 bases, the J end by 4 bases, with 4 bases between. This CDR3 is built from 11 residues. The CDR3 here is CAWSVHYEQYF. CDR3 nucleotides: TGTGCCTGGAGTGTCCATTACGAGCAGTACTTC.

This rearrangement joins TRBV5-5 to TRBJ2-1; 8 nucleotides align to TRBD1. Germline V gene sequence: CDR1 SGHKS, CDR2 YYEKEE (reference sequence). V dropped 4 bases and J dropped 9; count of bases not matched to a gene: 12. This CDR3 has 15 residues. Here the CDR3 reads CASSTGTGRVGEQFF. CDR3 sequence (DNA): TGTGCCAGCAGCACTGGGACAGGCCGCGTCGGTGAGCAGTTCTTC.

The genes are TRBV11-2 and TRBJ2-5, with 8 bases identical to TRBD1. Germline V lookup: CDR1 SGHAT, CDR2 FQNNGV. This CDR3 is built from 14 residues. The J segment lost 5 bases and the V segment lost 5 bases, leaving 7 bases of the junction unmatched. CDR3 DNA: TGTGCCAGCAGCCCTCGGACAGGGAGGGAGACCCAGTACTTC. It translates to CASSPRTGRETQYF.

The genes are TRBV19 and TRBJ2-2; D is uncertain. Germline V gene lookup returns CDR1 LNHDA and CDR2 SQIVND (reference sequence). Trimming cost V 0 bases and J 3 bases, with 5 bases left between them. The CDR3 totals 14 residues. CDR3 bases: TGTGCCAGTAGTATAGAGGGTTACACCGGGGAGCTGTTTTTT. Amino acids: CASSIEGYTGELFF.

The chain uses TRBV19 and TRBJ2-2, with D perhaps matching TRBD2 (6 bases). The V and J ends lost 1 base and 6 bases respectively, with 9 bases between them. The CDR3 has 14 residues. The V gene's germline CDR1 is LNHDA and CDR2 SQIVND (reference sequence). The CDR3 DNA is TGTGCCAGTAGTATAGTAACGGGGGCCGGGGAGCTGTTTTTT. Protein sequence: CASSIVTGAGELFF. Drawing the rest from reference TRBV19 and TRBJ2-2, the complete variable domain is DGGITQSPKYLFRKEGQNVTLSCEQNLNHDAMYWYRQDPGQGLRLIYYSQIVNDFQKGDIAEGYSVSREKKESFPLTVTSAQKNPTAFYLCASSIVTGAGELFFGEGSRLTVL.